The present TCR beta chain was sequenced within a study of radiotherapy plus CTLA-4 blockade in lung cancer. Study in general: Around 18% of enrolled patients responded objectively, and about 30% had disease control. Overall study results and limits: There was expansion of tumor-derived TCR clones in blood after radiotherapy plus ipilimumab. According to reports, early shifts in blood T cell clones, alongside interferon-beta, forecast response most accurately.

Patients in the study, people with chemo-refractory metastatic non-small-cell lung cancer, received focal radiation plus ipilimumab CTLA-4 blockade. In the case of this clone: Antigen unknown.

Losses at the gene ends were 9 bases for V and 3 bases for J; bases not matched to a gene: 8. CDR3 size: 14 residues. Germline V lookup: CDR1 MNHNY, CDR2 SVGAGI (reference sequence). Sequencing used immunoSEQ multiplex PCR; TCRdb keeps in-frame clones, though not all of them. The sample contains 40,000 to 45,000 clones, roughly 75% of which appear only once. Here the sequenced sample was peripheral blood, taken from a patient treated with radiotherapy plus ipilimumab. The sequence was collected from a human donor with non-small cell lung cancer who had stable disease on radiotherapy plus ipilimumab. The chain combines TRBV6-6 with TRBJ2-1, with 7 nucleotides matching TRBD1. This CDR3 reads CASGGQPLYNEQFF. CDR3 DNA: TGTGCCAGTGGGGGACAGCCTCTCTACAATGAGCAGTTCTTC.